What follows is one T cell receptor beta chain and its context. Sequenced by immunoSEQ multiplex PCR; TCRdb stores in-frame clones only, minus some. The repertoire consists of more than 9,500 clones, with 70% to 90% occurring once and the leading ten covering about 3%. The sample comes from a study of control samples from healthy donors and cancer patients. Germline lookup yields CDR1 KGHDR and CDR2 SFDVKD. V shed 2 bases, J shed 2 bases, and the junction held 9 bases outside the gene matches. This CDR3 is built from 17 residues. This clonotype was obtained from a male donor with melanoma. The chain recombines TRBV24-1 with TRBJ1-1; 8 bases line up with TRBD1. Sequenced material: formalin-fixed, paraffin-embedded tissue. The CDR3 DNA is TGTGCCACCAGTGATTCCCGGACAGGGTCGGTAAACACTGAAGCTTTCTTT. Its protein is CATSDSRTGSVNTEAFF.